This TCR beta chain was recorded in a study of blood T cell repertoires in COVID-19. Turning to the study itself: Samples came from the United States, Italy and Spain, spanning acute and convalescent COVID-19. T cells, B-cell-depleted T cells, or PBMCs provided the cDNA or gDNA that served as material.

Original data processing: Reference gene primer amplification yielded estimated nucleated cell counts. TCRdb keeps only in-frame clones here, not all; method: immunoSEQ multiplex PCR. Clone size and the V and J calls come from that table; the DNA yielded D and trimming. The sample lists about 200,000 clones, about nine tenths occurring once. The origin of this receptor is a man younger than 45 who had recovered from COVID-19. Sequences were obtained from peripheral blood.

CDR3 amino acids: CASSKDGGVSTEAFF. CDR3 DNA sequence: TGTGCCAGCAGCAAAGATGGGGGCGTGAGCACTGAAGCTTTCTTT. The chain uses TRBV9 and TRBJ1-1, with TRBD1 as a possible D gene (6 bases). CDR3 size: 15 residues. Trimming took 4 bases from V and 4 from J, leaving 17 bases between them. Germline lookup yields CDR1 SGDLS and CDR2 YYNGEE.